This TCR beta chain comes out of a study of spatial heterogeneity in lung cancer. As for the study in general: Detection consistently captured more beta-chain sequences than alpha-chain sequences.

The CDR3 spans 11 residues. V lost 4 bases and J 3 bases, leaving 6 bases between the germline ends. Germline V gene data show CDR1 as SQVTM and CDR2 as ANQGSEA. In its sample, this clonotype was seen many times. Time point specified: sample taken at primary tumor resection. The cohort: around 77 early-stage, untreated non-small cell lung cancer patients. No cells were sorted before sequencing. The whole RNA sequenced was extracted from tumor, nontumor lung or frozen PBMC. The presence of a unique molecular identifier marked each TCR cDNA molecule. Each CDR3 protein is one row after TCRdb ran MiXCR on the 5' RACE reads. The sample yields about 39,000 distinct CDR3 sequences, 3% to 3.5% seen once.

The V gene is TRBV29-1, the J gene TRBJ2-5; D not certain. This receptor was obtained from a male donor with early-stage non-small cell lung cancer. This sample comprised normal lung tissue next to the tumor, obtained at surgery. The CDR3, as DNA: TGCAGCGTTGGCGGTAAAGAGACCCAGTACTTC. Encoded protein: CSVGGKETQYF.